A single sample gave rise to the 21 T cell receptor beta chains below, sequenced in a study of shared clonotypes between healthy human individuals. Measured with immunoSEQ multiplex PCR; TCRdb has only the in-frame clones, and not every one. In the table there are around 560,000 clones, roughly 95% of which are singletons. Only CD45RO-negative cells positively selected for CCR7 counted as naive CD8 cells, so terminally differentiated effector memory CD45RA+ cells were excluded. The sample taken for sequencing was naive CD8+ T cells sorted from blood. Every receptor here comes from a woman aged 25 to 39 in good health.

The chain couples TRBV27 to TRBJ2-4; D gene unclear. Germline V CDR1 and CDR2: MNHEY, SMNVEV (reference sequence). V lost 5 bases to trimming and J lost 6 bases, with 14 bases between them. This CDR3 has 14 residues. CDR3 residues: CASSEDGPLNIQYF. Written as DNA, the CDR3 is TGTGCCAGCAGTGAAGACGGACCCTTAAACATTCAGTACTTC.

About this clone itself: Additional DNA sequences in this sample encode the identical CDR3. J is TRBJ2-7 and V is TRBV5-4; D gene uncertain. V was cut by 0 bases and J by 6 bases, with 7 bases left in between. The CDR3 spans 12 residues. Looked up from germline, CDR1 is SGHNT and CDR2 is YYREEE (reference sequence). In nucleotides, the CDR3 is TGTGCCAGCAGCTTGGGCCGCGGCGAGCAGTACTTC. Amino acids: CASSLGRGEQYF.

The genes are TRBV19 and TRBJ2-7; no clear D gene. The germline V gene has CDR1 LNHDA and CDR2 SQIVND (reference sequence). V lost 5 bases, J lost 0 bases, and 8 bases lay in between. This CDR3 comprises 13 residues. In DNA form, the CDR3 reads TGTGCCAGTAGTTACACAATCTCCTACGAGCAGTACTTC. It specifies CASSYTISYEQYF.

The rearrangement uses TRBV27 and TRBJ2-6; D is perhaps TRBD1 (6 bases). V lost 0 bases and J 0 bases, leaving 12 bases between the germline ends. Germline lookup yields CDR1 MNHEY and CDR2 SMNVEV (reference sequence). There are 18 residues in the CDR3. The CDR3 sequence is CASSLSAGAGSGANVLTF. The CDR3 DNA follows: TGTGCCAGCAGTTTATCTGCAGGGGCCGGCTCTGGGGCCAACGTCCTGACTTTC. The full variable domain, its missing parts supplied by reference TRBV27 and TRBJ2-6, is EAQVTQNPRYLITVTGKKLTVTCSQNMNHEYMSWYRQDPGLGLRQIYYSMNVEVTDKGDVPEGYKVSRKEKRNFPLILESPSPNQTSLYFCASSLSAGAGSGANVLTFGAGSRLTVL.

V and J are TRBV11-2 and TRBJ2-2; possible D gene TRBD2, 6 bases. Per germline, CDR1 SGHAT and CDR2 FQNNGV. V was trimmed by 3 bases and J by 1 base, leaving 9 bases between them. This CDR3 spans 15 amino acids. CDR3 region: CASSFGSGNTGELFF. In DNA, the CDR3 is TGTGCCAGCAGCTTCGGTAGCGGGAACACCGGGGAGCTGTTTTTT.

This clone was recorded once. The V gene is TRBV28, the J gene TRBJ2-7; D uncertain. The V end lost 4 bases, the J end lost 3 bases, and 7 bases lay between the germline ends. Germline-derived CDR1 and CDR2 are MDHEN and SYDVKM. The CDR3 consists of 12 residues. Here the CDR3 reads CASSSANYEQYF. DNA for the CDR3: TGTGCCAGCAGTTCAGCAAACTACGAGCAGTACTTC. The whole variable domain, filled in from reference TRBV28 and TRBJ2-7, reads DVKVTQSSRYLVKRTGEKVFLECVQDMDHENMFWYRQDPGLGLRLIYFSYDVKMKEKGDIPEGYSVSREKKERFSLILESASTNQTSMYLCASSSANYEQYFGPGTRLTVT.

This chain links TRBV15 with TRBJ1-1; perhaps TRBD1 as D (5 bases). CDR1 is LNHNV and CDR2 is YYDKDF in the germline V gene (reference sequence). This CDR3 is 16 amino acids long. Trimming removed 0 bases from V and 5 bases from J, with 16 bases in between. CDR3 loop: CATSRDPLGTRTEAFF. The CDR3 region has the DNA TGTGCCACCAGCAGAGATCCGTTGGGGACGAGGACTGAAGCTTTCTTT.

This chain connects TRBV7-6 to TRBJ1-2, with D tentatively TRBD1 (6 bases). The germline V and J ends were trimmed by 2 bases and 3 bases, with 7 bases remaining between them. Germline-derived CDR1 and CDR2 are SGHVS and FNYEAQ. The CDR3 extends over 13 amino acids. The CDR3 protein is CASSLSGDYGYTF. CDR3 DNA: TGTGCCAGCAGCTTATCAGGGGACTATGGCTACACCTTC.

V and J are TRBV28 and TRBJ2-5, with 8 bases fitting TRBD1. Trimming took 7 bases from V and 11 from J; bases not matched to a gene: 12. The CDR3 length is 13 residues. Germline V gene data show CDR1 as MDHEN and CDR2 as SYDVKM. The CDR3 DNA reads TGTGCCAGCACTATCGACAGGGGAGAAGAGCAGTACTTC. Its protein product is CASTIDRGEEQYF.

The chain couples TRBV27 to TRBJ2-5; 9 nucleotides agree with TRBD2. The CDR3 is made up of 16 amino acids. Trimming at V came to 5 bases and at J to 3 bases, leaving 10 bases not matched to a gene. Germline lookup yields CDR1 MNHEY and CDR2 SMNVEV (reference sequence). CDR3 amino acids: CASSGRTSVGEETQYF. DNA for the CDR3: TGTGCCAGCAGTGGGCGGACTAGCGTCGGGGAAGAGACCCAGTACTTC.

The chain couples TRBV27 to TRBJ1-1, with D possibly being TRBD1 (6 bases). Germline V lookup: CDR1 MNHEY, CDR2 SMNVEV (reference sequence). V dropped 0 bases and J dropped 3 bases, with 8 bases sitting between them. The CDR3 has 14 amino acids. CDR3 sequence: CASSLSGADTEAFF. The CDR3 DNA reads as TGTGCCAGCAGTTTATCGGGGGCAGACACTGAAGCTTTCTTT.

The chain is built from TRBV27 and TRBJ1-2; 10 bases map to TRBD1. Germline-derived CDR1 and CDR2 are MNHEY and SMNVEV (reference sequence). J was trimmed by 8 bases and V by 8 bases; bases with no gene match: 11. This CDR3 has 14 residues. CDR3 coding DNA: TGTGCCAGCGGACCGGGACAGGGGATTCTCGGCTACACCTTC. As protein: CASGPGQGILGYTF.

This rearrangement joins TRBV27 to TRBJ2-1; tentative D call: TRBD1 (7 bases). Germline CDR1 MNHEY, CDR2 SMNVEV (reference sequence). V was clipped by 9 bases and J by 7 bases, with 16 bases between them. The CDR3 extends over 13 amino acids. CDR3 amino acids: CASWSGGLNEQFF. CDR3 sequence (DNA): TGTGCCAGTTGGTCAGGGGGGCTAAATGAGCAGTTCTTC.

The chain recombines TRBV11-2 with TRBJ2-5, with D perhaps TRBD2 (5 bases). Trimming removed 5 bases from V and 3 bases from J, with 16 bases in between. Germline V gives CDR1 SGHAT, CDR2 FQNNGV. This CDR3 contains 15 residues. The CDR3, as DNA: TGTGCCAGCAGCCACCTCCCGGGAACCAAAGAGACCCAGTACTTC. Translation: CASSHLPGTKETQYF.

The V gene is TRBV7-9, the J gene TRBJ1-2; tentatively, D is TRBD1 (6 bases). Looked up from germline, CDR1 is SEHNR and CDR2 is FQNEAQ (reference sequence). This CDR3 comprises 15 residues. V was shortened by 5 bases and J by 4 bases, with 17 bases between the two germline ends. This CDR3 reads CASSPNRDRGYGYTF. DNA of the CDR3: TGTGCCAGCAGCCCGAACAGGGACCGCGGCTATGGCTACACCTTC.

The chain carries TRBV7-9 and TRBJ2-5, with 7 bases that match TRBD1. The better agreement between TRBJ2-7 and the DNA end casts doubt on the J call. The germline V gene encodes CDR1 SEHNR and CDR2 FQNEAQ (reference sequence). This CDR3 is built from 14 residues. The CDR3 here is CASSGTDRTYEQYF. The CDR3 region has the DNA TGTGCCAGCAGCGGGACGGACAGGACCTACGAGCAGTACTTC.

The chain joins TRBV30 to TRBJ2-2; 8 bases are a match to TRBD2. J lost 4 bases, V lost 3 bases, and 7 bases had no gene match. CDR1 is GTSNPN and CDR2 is SVGIG in the germline V gene (reference sequence). The CDR3 is made up of 15 amino acids. Here the CDR3 DNA reads TGTGCCTGGAGGTTAAGAGCGGGAGTCACCGGGGAGCTGTTTTTT. Protein product: CAWRLRAGVTGELFF.

The chain uses TRBV5-6 and TRBJ2-1; D is undetermined. Germline loops: CDR1 SGHDT, CDR2 YYEEEE. This CDR3 has 12 amino acids. Between the trimmed V and J ends, which lost 3 bases and 6 bases, there was a span of 7 bases. Here the CDR3 reads CASSSSSNEQFF. The CDR3 nucleotides read TGTGCCAGCAGCTCGAGCAGCAATGAGCAGTTCTTC.

The V call is TRBV15, the J call TRBJ2-3; 11 nucleotides match TRBD1. After removal of 6 bases from V and 4 bases from J, the junction contained 6 bases not matched to a gene. Germline V gene sequence: CDR1 LNHNV, CDR2 YYDKDF (reference sequence). The CDR3 extends over 15 amino acids. This CDR3 is CATRLPGQGADTQYF. The CDR3 DNA reads as TGTGCCACCAGACTCCCGGGACAGGGGGCAGATACGCAGTATTTT.

V gene TRBV7-8 combines with J gene TRBJ2-3; D gene ambiguous. The CDR3 covers 13 residues. V was clipped by 0 bases and J by 4 bases, with 5 bases between them. The V gene's germline CDR1 is SGHVS and CDR2 FQNEAQ. CDR3 sequence (DNA): TGTGCCAGCAGCTTAGCGTTCGCAGATACGCAGTATTTT. Amino acid sequence: CASSLAFADTQYF. Variable domain in full (rest from reference TRBV7-8 and TRBJ2-3): GAGVSQSPRYKVAKRGQDVALRCDPISGHVSLFWYQQALGQGPEFLTYFQNEAQLDKSGLPSDRFFAERPEGSVSTLKIQRTQQEDSAVYLCASSLAFADTQYFGPGTRLTVL.

The chain employs TRBV10-3 and TRBJ1-2; TRBD1 is a possible D gene (5 bases). This CDR3 region has 15 residues. Germline V CDR1 and CDR2: ENHRY, SYGVKD. V lost 0 bases, J lost 8 bases, and 16 bases lay in between. The CDR3 here is CAISESAAGPFGYTF. The CDR3 DNA reads as TGTGCCATCAGTGAGTCGGCGGCGGGGCCCTTCGGCTACACCTTC.